These T cell receptor beta chains were read from a single sample in a study of blood T cell repertoires in COVID-19. Profiled with immunoSEQ multiplex PCR; TCRdb holds only in-frame clones, not every one. The sample lists around 100,000 clones; around 93% were seen once. Sequencing was performed on peripheral blood. The receptors originated from a human donor with active COVID-19. The donor label of this sample is uncertain. The CDR3 runs from the conserved cysteine through the conserved F or W. The order of the fields is clone size, V gene, J gene, CDR3 protein. Not all rows give a size; the values are once, few, many and, for expanded clones, a class.

size: -
V: TRBV6-6
J: TRBJ2-5
CDR3: CASSYSNRGQETQYF

size: -
V: TRBV4-3
J: TRBJ2-5
CDR3: CASSRSGTSGETQYF

size: -
V: TRBV9
J: TRBJ2-7
CDR3: CASSVAFGSSYEQYF

size: -
V: TRBV2
J: TRBJ1-2
CDR3: CASSAGDRLYGYTF

size: few
V: TRBV6-2/TRBV6-3
J: TRBJ1-2
CDR3: CASSYRQNYGYTF

size: -
V: TRBV9
J: TRBJ2-7
CDR3: CASSHGGAGEQYF

size: -
V: TRBV7-3
J: TRBJ1-6
CDR3: CASSERQAGSYNSPLHF

size: -
V: TRBV23-1
J: TRBJ1-5
CDR3: CASSGEPLGNSNQPQHF

size: -
V: TRBV6-5
J: TRBJ2-1
CDR3: CASSYTSGGARNEQFF

size: -
V: TRBV5-4
J: TRBJ2-3
CDR3: CASSQTTRGSTDTQYF

size: -
V: TRBV19
J: TRBJ1-1
CDR3: CASSIDGQVPEGAFF

size: few
V: TRBV10-1
J: TRBJ1-2
CDR3: CASRTGHTSGYTF

size: -
V: TRBV5-1
J: TRBJ2-1
CDR3: CASSPGRGHEQFF

size: -
V: TRBV7-8
J: TRBJ2-1
CDR3: CASSLGHPYNEQFF